This paragraph reports one T cell receptor (beta chain). Germline values: CDR1 SGHRS, CDR2 YFSETQ. The CDR3 loop spans 14 amino acids. The trim removed 2 bases at V and 9 bases at J, leaving 8 bases unmatched. How the authors handled the data: Researchers report that nucleated cell counts were estimated from reference gene primer amplification. This table comes from immunoSEQ multiplex PCR, and its TCRdb copy is limited to in-frame clones, with some not included. The V and J calls and the clone size are those of that table, but D and trimming were determined from the DNA. The profile shows about 150,000 clones, about 80% of them singletons. The sample is drawn from a study of blood T cell repertoires in COVID-19. Study details: COVID-19 samples collected from the United States, Italy and Spain covered acute and convalescent phases. The cDNA or gDNA used as material had been derived from T cells, B-cell-depleted T cells, or PBMCs.

The sample comprised peripheral blood. The chain combines TRBV5-1 with TRBJ2-4; 7 bases match TRBD2. The clonotype originates from a woman older than 75 with acute or convalescent COVID-19. The CDR3 nucleotides read TGCGCCAGCAGCTTAGTAGGACTAGAGGGCATTCAGTACTTC. Protein product: CASSLVGLEGIQYF.